This TCR beta chain was found in a study of cytomegalovirus exposure and HLA in healthy donors. Study-level results: Cytomegalovirus association was listed for under 200 TCR beta chains.

While unrecorded immune exposures were likely, the donors were nominally healthy when sampled. Use of 60 Vbeta and 13 Jbeta primers characterized the PCR. Using immunoSEQ multiplex PCR, the repertoire was profiled, and TCRdb retains in-frame clones only, with some absent. This repertoire shows about 190,000 clones, around 75% found once; its top ten account for approximately 3.1%. With respect to this clone: Its antigen is as yet unknown.

The clonotype was recovered from a woman aged 25 to 39 in good health and CMV-seropositive. Sequencing input: PBMCs.

CDR3 nucleotides: TGTGCCAGCAGTTCATCGGGACTAGTCCTTATATATACGCAGTATTTT. Its protein product is CASSSSGLVLIYTQYF. The chain combines TRBV28 with TRBJ2-3, with 8 bases fitting TRBD2. The CDR3 runs 16 residues. Germline values: CDR1 MDHEN, CDR2 SYDVKM. Trimming cost V 4 bases and J 7 bases; bases outside gene matches: 13.